One and the same sample provided the 22 T cell receptor beta chains below, sequenced in a study of CD8 T cells in Susac syndrome. With random hexamers, roughly 0.5 to 1 ug RNA was reverse transcribed. TCRdb re-analysed the immunoSEQ multiplex PCR reads in MiXCR, keeping a single row per CDR3 protein. The table records under 200,000 distinct CDR3 sequences, roughly nine tenths of them present only once. The specimen sequenced was CD4+ T cells from PBMCs. Every receptor here comes from a human donor in good health.

The chain carries TRBV28 and TRBJ1-5; D is unclear. From germline, CDR1 is MDHEN and CDR2 SYDVKM. V dropped 3 bases and J dropped 6 bases, with 12 bases sitting between them. The CDR3 is 14 residues long. CDR3 amino acids: CASSLMEGGQPQHF. In nucleotides, the CDR3 is TGTGCCAGCAGTTTGATGGAGGGAGGTCAGCCCCAGCATTTT.

This clonotype has a handful of counts. The V and J genes are TRBV5-4 and TRBJ1-2, with TRBD1 matching over 8 bases. The trim removed 5 bases at V and 3 bases at J, leaving 6 bases unmatched. Germline CDR1 is SGHNT and CDR2 is YYREEE (reference sequence). This CDR3 is 14 amino acids long. The CDR3 nucleotides are TGTGCCAGCAGGGAGCGGACAGGGCACTATGGCTACACCTTC. Its translation: CASRERTGHYGYTF.

The V gene is TRBV28, the J gene TRBJ1-2; maybe TRBD1 (5 bases). The V end lost 4 bases, the J end lost 1 base, and 10 bases lay between the germline ends. Per the germline V gene, CDR1 is MDHEN and CDR2 is SYDVKM. This CDR3 has 14 residues. CDR3 DNA sequence: TGTGCCAGCAGTTCGGGACCGTTTAACTATGGCTACACCTTC. Translating it yields CASSSGPFNYGYTF.

This clonotype was counted a few times. The rearrangement joins TRBV11-2 to TRBJ2-5, with 8 bases aligning to TRBD2. Looked up from germline, CDR1 is SGHAT and CDR2 is FQNNGV. The trim removed 1 base at V and 0 bases at J, leaving 7 bases unmatched. The CDR3 is 17 residues long. The CDR3 DNA sequence: TGTGCCAGCAGCTTAGTTGCGGGGGGATCCTACCAAGAGACCCAGTACTTC. Amino acid sequence: CASSLVAGGSYQETQYF.

J is TRBJ2-3 and V is TRBV29-1; 7 bases align to TRBD1. CDR3 length equals 14 residues. V gave up 4 bases and J gave up 2 bases; unmatched junction bases: 6. Germline V gives CDR1 SQVTM, CDR2 ANQGSEA. CDR3 region: CSVAKGTATDTQYF. The CDR3 coding sequence is TGCAGCGTTGCTAAGGGGACAGCCACAGATACGCAGTATTTT.

The J gene is TRBJ1-6, the V gene TRBV7-2; TRBD1 is a possible D gene (5 bases). V shed 2 bases and J shed 14 bases, with 25 bases lying between them. Germline V gene data show CDR1 as SGHTA and CDR2 as FQGNSA. CDR3 length: 17 residues. CDR3 amino acids: CASSLSRVTALRVTLHF. CDR3 bases: TGTGCCAGCAGCTTATCCCGAGTAACAGCCCTCAGGGTAACCCTCCACTTT. Full variable domain (outside the CDR3, taken from reference TRBV7-2 and TRBJ1-6): GAGVSQSPSNKVTEKGKDVELRCDPISGHTALYWYRQSLGQGLEFLIYFQGNSAPDKSGLPSDRFSAERTGGSVSTLTIQRTQQEDSAVYLCASSLSRVTALRVTLHFGNGTRLTVT.

The rearrangement uses TRBV12-3 or TRBV12-4 and TRBJ1-1; no clear D gene. CDR3 length: 13 residues. Trimming shortened V by 4 bases and J by 7 bases, and 13 bases separated the two germline ends. The CDR3 reads CASSWGLNFEAFF. CDR3 DNA: TGTGCCAGCAGTTGGGGTCTTAACTTTGAAGCTTTCTTT.

The V and J genes are TRBV19 and TRBJ1-2; D unresolved. The germline V gene has CDR1 LNHDA and CDR2 SQIVND (reference sequence). CDR3 length: 14 residues. Trimming cost V 3 bases and J 3 bases, with 11 bases left between them. The CDR3 nucleotides read TGTGCCAGTAGTATTTCTGGGCCGTACTATGGCTACACCTTC. As protein: CASSISGPYYGYTF.

The chain employs TRBV18 and TRBJ1-1; D is perhaps TRBD1 (6 bases). Trimming removed 8 bases at V and 4 bases at J, with 14 bases between. The CDR3 runs 13 residues. CDR1 is KGHSH and CDR2 is LQKENI in the germline V gene. This CDR3 reads CASNGGAGTEAFF. As DNA, the CDR3 is TGTGCCAGCAACGGGGGGGCCGGCACTGAAGCTTTCTTT.

The gene calls are TRBV25-1 and TRBJ1-1; possibly TRBD1 for D (5 bases). V lost 6 bases and J 5 bases, leaving 25 bases between the germline ends. This CDR3 has 17 amino acids. Germline lookup yields CDR1 MGHDK and CDR2 SYGVNS. The CDR3 is CASSPSGGRRWRTEAFF. The CDR3 nucleotides read TGTGCCAGCAGCCCCTCCGGGGGAAGGAGGTGGAGGACTGAAGCTTTCTTT.

V and J are TRBV6-5 and TRBJ2-3; D may correspond to TRBD1 or TRBD2 (6 bases each). Trimming removed 2 bases from V and 2 bases from J, with 8 bases in between. The CDR3 consists of 14 residues. Germline assignment: CDR1 MNHEY and CDR2 SVGAGI. The CDR3 reads CASSYRGDTDTQYF. CDR3 DNA: TGTGCCAGCAGTTACAGGGGGGACACAGATACGCAGTATTTT.

The chain links TRBV7-6 to TRBJ2-3; D is undetermined. The ends were cut back, 1 base at V and 5 bases at J, with 10 bases in the middle. The CDR3 contains 14 residues. The germline V gene encodes CDR1 SGHVS and CDR2 FNYEAQ. Here the CDR3 reads CASSLVGWEDTQYF. The CDR3 bases are TGTGCCAGCAGCTTAGTAGGATGGGAAGATACGCAGTATTTT.

Written as DNA, the CDR3 is TGTGCCACCCAGACAGGGTCCGAAAACACCATATATTTT. Translating gives CATQTGSENTIYF. The chain is built from TRBV2 and TRBJ1-3; TRBD1 aligns across 7 bases. The CDR3 runs 13 residues. J lost 6 bases, V lost 10 bases, and 9 bases had no gene match. CDR1 is SNHLY, CDR2 FYNNEI, per germline.

This chain uses TRBV7-9 with TRBJ2-1, with D possibly being TRBD2 (6 bases). Trimming took off 3 bases at V and 0 bases at J, with 12 bases between the two ends. This CDR3 contains 16 residues. CDR1 is SEHNR and CDR2 is FQNEAQ in the germline V gene (reference sequence). The CDR3 spells CASSFGRWSSYNEQFF. DNA of the CDR3: TGTGCCAGCAGCTTTGGGAGGTGGAGCTCCTACAATGAGCAGTTCTTC.

The V and J genes are TRBV6-1 and TRBJ2-1, with 10 positions matching TRBD2. V was clipped by 4 bases and J by 6 bases; unmatched bases: 12. CDR3 length equals 17 residues. Germline CDR1 MNHNS, CDR2 SASEGT. The CDR3 DNA reads TGTGCCAGCAGTGGACTCCGCTCTAGCGGGAGAGCCAATGAGCAGTTCTTC. This translates into CASSGLRSSGRANEQFF.

This clonotype was seen only once. V gene TRBV5-1 combines with J gene TRBJ2-1; 12 bases line up with TRBD1. The CDR3 spans 15 residues. The V gene's germline CDR1 is SGHRS and CDR2 YFSETQ. The J segment lost 1 base and the V segment lost 7 bases, leaving 3 bases of the junction unmatched. Here the CDR3 reads CASGGQGASYNEQFF. CDR3 DNA: TGCGCCAGCGGGGGACAGGGGGCTTCCTACAATGAGCAGTTCTTC.

This chain links TRBV10-3 with TRBJ1-5; unclear D gene. V was clipped by 3 bases and J by 3 bases, with 6 bases between them. The CDR3 consists of 13 residues. Germline CDR1 ENHRY, CDR2 SYGVKD. CDR3 amino acids: CAISETSNQPQHF. The CDR3 DNA is TGTGCCATCAGTGAAACTTCCAATCAGCCCCAGCATTTT.

The gene calls are TRBV5-1 and TRBJ2-5, with 12 bases identical to TRBD1. The CDR3 contains 16 residues. The ends lost 0 bases at V and 2 bases at J; junction bases unmatched: 2. Germline V CDR1 and CDR2: SGHRS, YFSETQ. This CDR3 reads CASSLGDRGHQETQYF. As DNA, the CDR3 is TGCGCCAGCAGCTTGGGGGACAGGGGGCATCAAGAGACCCAGTACTTC.

CDR3 amino acids: CSAGMGQGGFRHNEQFF. DNA of the CDR3: TGCAGCGCCGGGATGGGACAGGGAGGCTTTAGGCACAATGAGCAGTTCTTC. The genes are TRBV29-1 and TRBJ2-1, with 9 nucleotides matching TRBD1. CDR3 length: 17 residues. Trimming took 7 bases from V and 5 from J; bases not matched to a gene: 18. Germline V gene sequence: CDR1 SQVTM, CDR2 ANQGSEA.

This rearrangement joins TRBV7-8 to TRBJ2-7, with TRBD2 as a possible D gene (6 bases). This CDR3 has 14 amino acids. V was cut by 2 bases and J by 5 bases, with 13 bases left in between. Looked up from germline, CDR1 is SGHVS and CDR2 is FQNEAQ. This CDR3 reads CASSLRRAAHEQYF. The CDR3 nucleotides are TGTGCCAGCAGCTTAAGGAGGGCTGCCCACGAGCAGTACTTC.

V is TRBV5-1 and J is TRBJ2-1; no clear D gene. Trimming pared 3 bases from V and 7 bases from J, leaving 14 bases between. The CDR3 has 14 residues. CDR1 is SGHRS and CDR2 is YFSETQ in the germline V gene. The CDR3 loop is CASSSFASVNEQFF. CDR3 DNA sequence: TGCGCCAGCAGCTCCTTCGCGAGCGTAAATGAGCAGTTCTTC.

The genes are TRBV20-1 and TRBJ1-1; no clear D. Trimming took off 3 bases at V and 1 base at J, with 12 bases between the two ends. The CDR3 totals 14 residues. Germline loops: CDR1 DFQATT, CDR2 SNEGSKA (reference sequence). The CDR3 reads CSASKGLPNTEAFF. CDR3 nucleotides: TGCAGTGCTAGCAAAGGCCTACCGAACACTGAAGCTTTCTTT.